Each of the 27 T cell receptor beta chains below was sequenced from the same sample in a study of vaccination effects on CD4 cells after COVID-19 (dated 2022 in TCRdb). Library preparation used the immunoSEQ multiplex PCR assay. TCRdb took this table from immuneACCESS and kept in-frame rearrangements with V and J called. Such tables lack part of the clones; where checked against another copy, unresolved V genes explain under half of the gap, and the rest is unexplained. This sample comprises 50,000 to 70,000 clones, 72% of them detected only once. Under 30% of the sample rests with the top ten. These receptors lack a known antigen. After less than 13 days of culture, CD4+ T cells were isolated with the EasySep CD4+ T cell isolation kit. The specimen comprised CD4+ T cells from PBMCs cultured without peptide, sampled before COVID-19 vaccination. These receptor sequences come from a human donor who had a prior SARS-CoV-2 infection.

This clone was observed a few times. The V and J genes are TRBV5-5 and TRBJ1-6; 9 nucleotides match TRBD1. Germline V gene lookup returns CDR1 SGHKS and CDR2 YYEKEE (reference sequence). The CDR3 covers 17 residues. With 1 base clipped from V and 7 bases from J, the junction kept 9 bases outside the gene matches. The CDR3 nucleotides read TGTGCCAGCAGCTTGAGTCGGGGGACAGGGAAGAATTCACCCCTCCACTTT. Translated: CASSLSRGTGKNSPLHF.

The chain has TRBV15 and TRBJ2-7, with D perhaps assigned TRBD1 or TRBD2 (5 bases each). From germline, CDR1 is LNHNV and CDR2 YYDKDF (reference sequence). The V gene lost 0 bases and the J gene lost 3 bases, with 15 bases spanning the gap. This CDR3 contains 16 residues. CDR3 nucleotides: TGTGCCACCAGCAGAGATGTAGGGGACGTTAGCTACGAGCAGTACTTC. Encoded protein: CATSRDVGDVSYEQYF. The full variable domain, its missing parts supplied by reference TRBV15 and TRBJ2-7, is DAMVIQNPRYQVTQFGKPVTLSCSQTLNHNVMYWYQQKSSQAPKLLFHYYDKDFNNEADTPDNFQSRRPNTSFCFLDIRSPGLGDTAMYLCATSRDVGDVSYEQYFGPGTRLTVT.

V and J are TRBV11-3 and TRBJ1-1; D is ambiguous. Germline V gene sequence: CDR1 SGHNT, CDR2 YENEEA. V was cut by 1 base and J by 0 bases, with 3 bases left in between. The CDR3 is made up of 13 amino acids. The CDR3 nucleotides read TGTGCCAGCAGCTTAGGGTTGAACACTGAAGCTTTCTTT. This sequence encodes CASSLGLNTEAFF.

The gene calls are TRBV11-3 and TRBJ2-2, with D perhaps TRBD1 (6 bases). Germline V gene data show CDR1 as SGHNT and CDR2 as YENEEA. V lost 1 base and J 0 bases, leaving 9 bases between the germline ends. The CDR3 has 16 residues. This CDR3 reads CASSLGQETNTGELFF. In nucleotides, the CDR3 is TGTGCCAGCAGCTTAGGACAGGAAACGAACACCGGGGAGCTGTTTTTT.

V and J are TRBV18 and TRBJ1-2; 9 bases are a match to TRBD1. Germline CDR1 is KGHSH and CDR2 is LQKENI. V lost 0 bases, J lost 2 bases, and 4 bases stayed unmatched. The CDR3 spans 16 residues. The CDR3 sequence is CASSPPGDRANYGYTF. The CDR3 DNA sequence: TGTGCCAGCTCACCACCGGGGGACAGGGCAAACTATGGCTACACCTTC.

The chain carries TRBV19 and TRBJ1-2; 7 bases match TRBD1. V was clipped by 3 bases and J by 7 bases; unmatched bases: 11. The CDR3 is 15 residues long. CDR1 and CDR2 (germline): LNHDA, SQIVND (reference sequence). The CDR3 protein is CASSMGNRDRSGYTF. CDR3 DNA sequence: TGTGCCAGTAGTATGGGGAACCGGGACAGATCTGGCTACACCTTC.

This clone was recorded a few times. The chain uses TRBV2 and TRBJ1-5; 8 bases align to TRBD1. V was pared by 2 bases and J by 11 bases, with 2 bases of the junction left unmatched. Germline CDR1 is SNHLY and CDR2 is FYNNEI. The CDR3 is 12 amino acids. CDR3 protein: CASSEWGQAQHF. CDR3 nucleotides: TGTGCCAGCAGTGAATGGGGACAGGCCCAGCATTTT.

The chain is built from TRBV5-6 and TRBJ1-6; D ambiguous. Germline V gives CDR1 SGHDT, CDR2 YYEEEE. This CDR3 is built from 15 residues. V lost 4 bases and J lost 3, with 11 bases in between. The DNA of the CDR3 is TGTGCCAGCAGCCTCGGATTGAGCTATAATTCACCCCTCCACTTT. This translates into CASSLGLSYNSPLHF. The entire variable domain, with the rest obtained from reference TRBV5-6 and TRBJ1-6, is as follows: DAGVTQSPTHLIKTRGQQVTLRCSPKSGHDTVSWYQQALGQGPQFIFQYYEEEERQRGNFPDRFSGHQFPNYSSELNVNALLLGDSALYLCASSLGLSYNSPLHFGNGTRLTVT.

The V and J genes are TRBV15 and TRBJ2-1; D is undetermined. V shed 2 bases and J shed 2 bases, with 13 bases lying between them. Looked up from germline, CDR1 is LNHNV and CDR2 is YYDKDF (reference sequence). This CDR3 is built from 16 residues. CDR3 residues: CATSRMRLAPYNEQFF. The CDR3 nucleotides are TGTGCCACCAGCAGAATGCGGTTAGCACCCTACAATGAGCAGTTCTTC. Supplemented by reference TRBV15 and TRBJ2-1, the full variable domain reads DAMVIQNPRYQVTQFGKPVTLSCSQTLNHNVMYWYQQKSSQAPKLLFHYYDKDFNNEADTPDNFQSRRPNTSFCFLDIRSPGLGDTAMYLCATSRMRLAPYNEQFFGPGTRLTVL.

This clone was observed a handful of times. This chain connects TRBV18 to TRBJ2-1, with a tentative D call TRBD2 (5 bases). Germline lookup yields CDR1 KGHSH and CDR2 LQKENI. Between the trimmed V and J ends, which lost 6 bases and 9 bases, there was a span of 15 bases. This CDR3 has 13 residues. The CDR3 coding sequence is TGTGCCAGCTCGTCGGGGTTAAGGACTGAGCAGTTCTTC. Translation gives CASSSGLRTEQFF.

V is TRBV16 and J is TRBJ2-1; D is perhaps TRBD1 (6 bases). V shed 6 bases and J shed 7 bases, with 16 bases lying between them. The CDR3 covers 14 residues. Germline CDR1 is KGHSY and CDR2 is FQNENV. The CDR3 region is CASSANRELNEQFF. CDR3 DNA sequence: TGTGCCAGCAGTGCAAACAGGGAGCTAAATGAGCAGTTCTTC.

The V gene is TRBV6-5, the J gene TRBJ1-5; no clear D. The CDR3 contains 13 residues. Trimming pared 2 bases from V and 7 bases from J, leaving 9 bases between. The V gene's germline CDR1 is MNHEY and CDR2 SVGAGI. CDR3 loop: CASSYNSRQPQHF. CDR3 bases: TGTGCCAGCAGTTACAATTCGAGGCAGCCCCAGCATTTT.

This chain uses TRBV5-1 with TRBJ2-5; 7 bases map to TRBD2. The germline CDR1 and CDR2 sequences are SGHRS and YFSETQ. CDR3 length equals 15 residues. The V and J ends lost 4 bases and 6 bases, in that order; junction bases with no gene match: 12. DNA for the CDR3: TGCGCCAGCAGCCCCGGGACTACCCCCCGAAAGACCCAGTACTTC. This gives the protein CASSPGTTPRKTQYF.

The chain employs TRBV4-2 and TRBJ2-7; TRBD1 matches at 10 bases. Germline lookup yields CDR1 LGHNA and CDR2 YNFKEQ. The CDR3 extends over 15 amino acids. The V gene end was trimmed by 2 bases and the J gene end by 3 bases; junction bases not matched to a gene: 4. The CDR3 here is CASSQWTGGVYEQYF. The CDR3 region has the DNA TGTGCCAGCAGCCAATGGACAGGGGGAGTCTACGAGCAGTACTTC.

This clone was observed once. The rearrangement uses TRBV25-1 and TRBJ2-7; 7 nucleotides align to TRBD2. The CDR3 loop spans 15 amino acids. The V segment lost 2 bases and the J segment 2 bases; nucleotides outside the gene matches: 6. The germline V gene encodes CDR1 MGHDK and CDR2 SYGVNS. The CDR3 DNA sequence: TGTGCCAGCAGTGAAATGTGGGAGGGAGCCTACGAGCAGTACTTC. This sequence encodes CASSEMWEGAYEQYF.

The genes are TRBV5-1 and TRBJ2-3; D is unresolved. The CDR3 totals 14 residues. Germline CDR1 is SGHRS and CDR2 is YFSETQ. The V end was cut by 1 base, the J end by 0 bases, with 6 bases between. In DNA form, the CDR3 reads TGCGCCAGCAGCTTGTCCATGAGCACAGATACGCAGTATTTT. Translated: CASSLSMSTDTQYF.

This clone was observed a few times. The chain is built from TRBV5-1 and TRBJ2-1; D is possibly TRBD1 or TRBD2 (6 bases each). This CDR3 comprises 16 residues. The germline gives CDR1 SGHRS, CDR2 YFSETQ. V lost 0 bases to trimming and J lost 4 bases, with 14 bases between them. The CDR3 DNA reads TGCGCCAGCAGCTTGGAGGGTCAAGGGGGGTACAATGAGCAGTTCTTC. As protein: CASSLEGQGGYNEQFF.

The CDR3: CAISDGGLAKTYEQYF. The CDR3 DNA reads TGTGCCATCAGTGACGGGGGGCTAGCGAAGACCTACGAGCAGTACTTC. This chain joins TRBV10-3 and TRBJ2-7; D possibly corresponds to TRBD2 (7 bases). Germline values: CDR1 ENHRY, CDR2 SYGVKD. This CDR3 is 16 amino acids long. V lost 3 bases and J 2 bases, leaving 17 bases between the germline ends.

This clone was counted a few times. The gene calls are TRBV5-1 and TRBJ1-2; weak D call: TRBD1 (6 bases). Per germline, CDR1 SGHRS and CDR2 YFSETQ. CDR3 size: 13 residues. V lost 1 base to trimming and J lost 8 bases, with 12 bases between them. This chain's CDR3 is CASSLTAGGGYTF. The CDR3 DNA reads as TGCGCCAGCAGCTTGACTGCCGGGGGCGGCTACACCTTC.

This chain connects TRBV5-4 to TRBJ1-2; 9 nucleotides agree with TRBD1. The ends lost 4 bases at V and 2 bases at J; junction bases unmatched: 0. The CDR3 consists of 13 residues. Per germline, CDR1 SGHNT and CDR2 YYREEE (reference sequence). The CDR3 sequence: CASSGQGNYGYTF. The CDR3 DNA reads TGTGCCAGCAGCGGACAGGGGAACTATGGCTACACCTTC.

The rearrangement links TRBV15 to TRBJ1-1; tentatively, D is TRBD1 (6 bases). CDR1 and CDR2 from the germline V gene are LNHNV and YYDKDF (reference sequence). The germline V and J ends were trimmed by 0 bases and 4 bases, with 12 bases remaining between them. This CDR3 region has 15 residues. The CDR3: CATSRDGLRGTEAFF. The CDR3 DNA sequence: TGTGCCACCAGCAGAGATGGCCTCAGGGGCACTGAAGCTTTCTTT.

CDR3 nucleotide sequence: TGTGCCAGCAGCGCCGGGACAGGGGGCAGTCAGCCCCAGCATTTT. This codes for CASSAGTGGSQPQHF. The V gene is TRBV2, the J gene TRBJ1-5; 12 positions agree with TRBD1. This CDR3 has 15 residues. The V segment lost 6 bases and the J segment 6 bases; nucleotides outside the gene matches: 6. Per the germline V gene, CDR1 is SNHLY and CDR2 is FYNNEI. The complete variable domain, with remaining parts taken from reference TRBV2 and TRBJ1-5, reads EPEVTQTPSHQVTQMGQEVILRCVPISNHLYFYWYRQILGQKVEFLVSFYNNEISEKSEIFDDQFSVERPDGSNFTLKIRSTKLEDSAMYFCASSAGTGGSQPQHFGDGTRLSIL.

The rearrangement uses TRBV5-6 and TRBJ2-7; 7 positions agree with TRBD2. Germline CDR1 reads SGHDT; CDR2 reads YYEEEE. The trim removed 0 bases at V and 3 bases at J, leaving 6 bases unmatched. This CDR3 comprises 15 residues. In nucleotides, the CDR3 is TGTGCCAGCAGCTTGGGGGCGGGAGCACTCTACGAGCAGTACTTC. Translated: CASSLGAGALYEQYF.

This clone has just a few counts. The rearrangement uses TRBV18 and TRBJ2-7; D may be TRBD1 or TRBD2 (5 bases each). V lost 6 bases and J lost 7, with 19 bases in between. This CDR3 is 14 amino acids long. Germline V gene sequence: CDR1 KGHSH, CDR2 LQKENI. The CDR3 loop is CASSPGTYSFEQYF. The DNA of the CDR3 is TGTGCCAGCTCTCCCGGGACGTACTCGTTTGAGCAGTACTTC.

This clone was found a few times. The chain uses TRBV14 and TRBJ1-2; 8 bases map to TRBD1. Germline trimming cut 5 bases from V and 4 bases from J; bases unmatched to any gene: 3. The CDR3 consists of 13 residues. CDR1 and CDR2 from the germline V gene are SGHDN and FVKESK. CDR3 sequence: CASSEGQGYGYTF. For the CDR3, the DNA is TGTGCCAGCAGCGAAGGACAGGGCTATGGCTACACCTTC.

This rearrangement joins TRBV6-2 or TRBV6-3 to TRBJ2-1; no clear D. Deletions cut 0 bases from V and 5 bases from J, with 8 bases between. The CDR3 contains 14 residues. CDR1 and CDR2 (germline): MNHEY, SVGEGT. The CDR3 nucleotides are TGTGCCAGCAGTTACTCTGTCGAGAACAATGAGCAGTTCTTC. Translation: CASSYSVENNEQFF.

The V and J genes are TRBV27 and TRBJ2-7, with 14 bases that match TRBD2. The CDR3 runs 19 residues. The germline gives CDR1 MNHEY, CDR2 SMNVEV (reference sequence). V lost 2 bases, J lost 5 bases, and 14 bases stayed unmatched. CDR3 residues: CASSLRYWGLAGDRHEQYF. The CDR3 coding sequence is TGTGCCAGCAGTTTACGCTACTGGGGACTAGCGGGAGATCGGCACGAGCAGTACTTC.